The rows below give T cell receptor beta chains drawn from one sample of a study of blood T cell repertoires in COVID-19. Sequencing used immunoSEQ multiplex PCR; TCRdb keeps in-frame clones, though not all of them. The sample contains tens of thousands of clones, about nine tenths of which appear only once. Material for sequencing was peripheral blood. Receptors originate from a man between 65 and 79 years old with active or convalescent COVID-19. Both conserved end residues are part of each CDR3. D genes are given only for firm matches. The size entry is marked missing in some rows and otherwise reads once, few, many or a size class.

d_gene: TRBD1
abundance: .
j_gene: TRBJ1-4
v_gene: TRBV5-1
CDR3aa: CASSSGQTTNEKLFF
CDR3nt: TGCGCCAGCAGCTCGGGACAGACAACTAATGAAAAACTGTTTTTT

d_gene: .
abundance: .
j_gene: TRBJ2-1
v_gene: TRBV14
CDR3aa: CASSQFDSSYNEQFF
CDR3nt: TGTGCCAGCAGCCAATTCGACAGCTCCTACAATGAGCAGTTCTTC

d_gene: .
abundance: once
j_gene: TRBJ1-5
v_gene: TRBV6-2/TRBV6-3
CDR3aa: CASSTGGSGQPQHF
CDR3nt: TGTGCCAGCAGCACCGGGGGGAGCGGTCAGCCCCAGCATTTT

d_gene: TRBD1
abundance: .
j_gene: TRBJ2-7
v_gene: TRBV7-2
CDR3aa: CASSQPGQGYEQYF
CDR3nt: TGTGCCAGCAGCCAACCGGGACAGGGTTACGAGCAGTACTTC

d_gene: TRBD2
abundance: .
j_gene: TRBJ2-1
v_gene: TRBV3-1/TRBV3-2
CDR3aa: CASSQDGLAGGGEQFF
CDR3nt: TGTGCCAGCAGCCAAGATGGGCTAGCGGGAGGTGGTGAGCAGTTCTTC

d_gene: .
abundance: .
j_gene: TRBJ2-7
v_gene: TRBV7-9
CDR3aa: CASSLSSTSEQYF
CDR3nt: TGTGCCAGCAGCTTATCCTCTACCTCGGAGCAGTACTTC

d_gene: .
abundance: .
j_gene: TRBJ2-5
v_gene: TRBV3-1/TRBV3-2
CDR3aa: CASSRTRETQYF
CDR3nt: TGTGCCAGCAGCCGTACTCGAGAGACCCAGTACTTC

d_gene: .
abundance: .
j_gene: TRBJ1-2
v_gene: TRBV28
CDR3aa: CASSSEYRDNVYGYTF
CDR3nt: TGTGCCAGCAGTTCGGAATACCGGGACAACGTCTATGGCTACACCTTC

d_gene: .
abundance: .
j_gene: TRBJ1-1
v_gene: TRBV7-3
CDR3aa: CASSSRGGGSTEAFF
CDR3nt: TGTGCCAGCAGCTCCCGGGGGGGTGGGAGCACTGAAGCTTTCTTT

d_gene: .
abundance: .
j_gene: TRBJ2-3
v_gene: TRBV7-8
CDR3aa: CASSVERPDTQYF
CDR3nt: TGTGCCAGCAGCGTGGAGAGGCCAGATACGCAGTATTTT

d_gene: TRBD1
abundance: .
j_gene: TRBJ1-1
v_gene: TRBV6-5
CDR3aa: CASSYQGANTEAFF
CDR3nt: TGTGCCAGCAGTTACCAGGGGGCGAACACTGAAGCTTTCTTT

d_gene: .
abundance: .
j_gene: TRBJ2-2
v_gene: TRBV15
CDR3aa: CATSPRTGINTGELFF
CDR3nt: TGTGCCACCAGCCCCCGTACGGGAATCAACACCGGGGAGCTGTTTTTT

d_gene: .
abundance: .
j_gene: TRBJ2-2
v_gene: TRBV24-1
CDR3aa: CATSDLPINTGELFF
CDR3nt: TGTGCCACCAGTGACCTACCTATAAACACCGGGGAGCTGTTTTTT

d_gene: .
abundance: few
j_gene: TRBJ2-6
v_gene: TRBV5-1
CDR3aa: CAVGAGSGANVLTF
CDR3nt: TGCGCCGTCGGAGCTGGCTCTGGGGCCAACGTCCTGACTTTC

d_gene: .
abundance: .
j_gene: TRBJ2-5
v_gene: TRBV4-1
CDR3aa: CASSQDGTGQETQYF
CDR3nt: TGCGCCAGCAGCCAAGATGGCACAGGCCAAGAGACCCAGTACTTC